Below are 23 T cell receptor beta chains sequenced from a single sample in a study of blood T cells in healthy people across ages. A second PCR of roughly 7 to 11 cycles used a sample-barcoded 5' primer and a J-beta primer mix. TCRdb reprocessed the 5' RACE reads with MiXCR, giving one entry per CDR3 protein. The sample contains some 780,000 distinct CDR3 sequences, 56% of which appear only once. Material: blood. The source of these receptors is a man aged 35 to 55 in good health.

This chain uses TRBV10-3 with TRBJ2-1; no firm D call. The germline V gene has CDR1 ENHRY and CDR2 SYGVKD. This CDR3 is 13 amino acids long. The V and J ends lost 10 bases and 0 bases respectively, with 10 bases between them. The CDR3 region has the DNA TGTGCCACCGGAAGGGTCTCCTACAATGAGCAGTTCTTC. Translation gives CATGRVSYNEQFF.

This chain joins TRBV3-1 and TRBJ2-7; D uncertain. Trimming removed 8 bases from V and 4 bases from J, with 3 bases in between. CDR3 length equals 9 residues. The germline V gene has CDR1 LGHDT and CDR2 YNNKEL (reference sequence). The CDR3 bases are TGTGCCAGCGTTTACGAGCAGTACTTC. Protein sequence: CASVYEQYF.

This clonotype appeared a few times. This rearrangement joins TRBV5-1 to TRBJ2-5, with 8 bases aligning to TRBD1. J lost 4 bases, V lost 0 bases, and 5 bases had no gene match. The CDR3 spans 15 residues. Germline assignment: CDR1 SGHRS and CDR2 YFSETQ. The CDR3: CASSLGTGLRETQYF. The CDR3 bases are TGCGCCAGCAGCTTGGGGACAGGGCTGAGAGAGACCCAGTACTTC.

The chain links TRBV24-1 to TRBJ2-2, with D perhaps TRBD1 (5 bases). The CDR3 runs 18 residues. Germline CDR1 is KGHDR and CDR2 is SFDVKD. Trimming shortened V by 4 bases and J by 0 bases, and 17 bases separated the two germline ends. As DNA, the CDR3 is TGTGCCACCAGTGACACTCCCATCCGGACACCGAACACCGGGGAGCTGTTTTTT. Amino acid sequence: CATSDTPIRTPNTGELFF.

The gene calls are TRBV2 and TRBJ1-2; weak D call: TRBD1 (5 bases). Germline-derived CDR1 and CDR2 are SNHLY and FYNNEI. V was shortened by 2 bases and J by 8 bases, with 21 bases between the two germline ends. The CDR3 loop spans 16 amino acids. DNA of the CDR3: TGTGCCAGCAGTGAAATAGGGCTATCCCCCGGGGGAGGCTACACCTTC. Residues: CASSEIGLSPGGGYTF. Variable domain in full (rest from reference TRBV2 and TRBJ1-2): EPEVTQTPSHQVTQMGQEVILRCVPISNHLYFYWYRQILGQKVEFLVSFYNNEISEKSEIFDDQFSVERPDGSNFTLKIRSTKLEDSAMYFCASSEIGLSPGGGYTFGSGTRLTVV.

This clonotype was seen only once. The chain carries TRBV12-3 or TRBV12-4 and TRBJ2-1, with 9 bases aligning to TRBD2. The CDR3 is 16 residues long. Germline trimming cut 2 bases from V and 12 bases from J; bases unmatched to any gene: 14. CDR3 region: CASSLRRGGYNEWQFF. Here the CDR3 DNA reads TGTGCCAGCAGTTTACGGCGGGGGGGATACAATGAGTGGCAGTTCTTC.

V gene TRBV7-9 combines with J gene TRBJ1-2; unclear D gene. Trimming stripped 1 base from V and 6 bases from J, with 6 bases between. CDR1 SEHNR and CDR2 FQNEAQ come from the germline V gene (reference sequence). The CDR3 contains 12 residues. CDR3 sequence: CASSLEADGYTF. The CDR3 DNA reads TGTGCCAGCAGCTTAGAGGCAGATGGCTACACCTTC.

This clonotype has only one observation. The rearrangement uses TRBV2 and TRBJ2-2; D is possibly TRBD2 (6 bases). Germline CDR1 reads SNHLY; CDR2 reads FYNNEI. V was cut by 4 bases and J by 3 bases, with 12 bases left in between. There are 15 residues in the CDR3. CDR3 region: CASSVLGEDTGELFF. CDR3 DNA: TGTGCCAGCAGTGTCTTAGGGGAGGACACCGGGGAGCTGTTTTTT.

The chain links TRBV5-1 to TRBJ2-1; TRBD2 might be the D (5 bases). This CDR3 has 14 residues. Per germline, CDR1 SGHRS and CDR2 YFSETQ. V was pared by 4 bases and J by 5 bases, with 13 bases between. In nucleotides, the CDR3 is TGCGCCAGCAGCCCTGGAGGTAATGACAATGAGCAGTTCTTC. Protein: CASSPGGNDNEQFF.

This clonotype was picked up many times. The chain couples TRBV4-3 to TRBJ1-2; D unresolved. This CDR3 has 13 residues. The V gene lost 3 bases and the J gene lost 7 bases, with 12 bases spanning the gap. In germline, CDR1 is LGHNA, CDR2 YSLEER. As DNA, the CDR3 is TGCGCCAGCAGCCACAGAGGTGGTAGTGGCTACACCTTC. Translation gives CASSHRGGSGYTF.

V gene TRBV3-1 combines with J gene TRBJ2-7; the D gene is possibly TRBD2 (5 bases). In germline, CDR1 is LGHDT, CDR2 YNNKEL (reference sequence). With 0 bases removed from V and 8 bases from J, the gap between germline ends came to 14 bases. CDR3 length equals 14 residues. CDR3 coding DNA: TGTGCCAGCAGCCAAGATCGGTCGGGGAGCAAGCAGTACTTC. Residues: CASSQDRSGSKQYF.

This chain uses TRBV15 with TRBJ2-3, with D hard to call. This CDR3 spans 15 amino acids. Trimming pared 0 bases from V and 6 bases from J, leaving 13 bases between. Looked up from germline, CDR1 is LNHNV and CDR2 is YYDKDF (reference sequence). CDR3 bases: TGTGCCACCAGCAGAGAACGGCTCCCGGCGGATACGCAGTATTTT. This gives the protein CATSRERLPADTQYF.

The V and J genes are TRBV12-5 and TRBJ2-1, with D possibly matching TRBD2 (5 bases). Germline CDR1 LGHNT, CDR2 FRNRAP. Trimming stripped 1 base from V and 4 bases from J, with 11 bases between. The CDR3 runs 15 residues. The CDR3 coding sequence is TGTGCTAGTGGTTTGGACGGGAAGTCGTACAATGAGCAGTTCTTC. Encoded protein: CASGLDGKSYNEQFF.

The chain has TRBV7-9 and TRBJ2-7; possibly TRBD1 for D (5 bases). Between the trimmed V and J ends, which lost 1 base and 5 bases, there was a span of 9 bases. This CDR3 is built from 13 residues. Germline V CDR1 and CDR2: SEHNR, FQNEAQ (reference sequence). The chain's CDR3 is CASSLDLGDEQYF. CDR3 nucleotide sequence: TGTGCCAGCAGCTTAGATTTAGGGGACGAGCAGTACTTC.

As for this clonotype: An end of the junction differs from the germline gene, which may be a read error. The V gene is TRBV18, the J gene TRBJ2-1, with 9 bases identical to TRBD1. Germline lookup yields CDR1 KGHSH and CDR2 LQKENI. The CDR3 sequence is 15 residues long. The CDR3 loop is CASPPGTGSSNEQFF. CDR3 DNA: TGTGCCAGCCCACCTGGGACAGGGTCCTCCAATGAGCAGTTCTTC.

The V call is TRBV6-2 or TRBV6-3, the J call TRBJ2-1, with TRBD1 as a possible D gene (6 bases). The length of the CDR3 is 12 residues. CDR1 and CDR2 (germline): MNHEY, SVGEGT. V lost 6 bases to trimming and J lost 10 bases, with 13 bases between them. The CDR3, as DNA: TGTGCCAGCAGCCCCGGGACAAAGGAGCAGTTCTTC. Encoded protein: CASSPGTKEQFF.

V and J are TRBV20-1 and TRBJ2-3; 12 nucleotides match TRBD2. V lost 1 base and J lost 3; bases outside the gene matches: 2. This CDR3 comprises 15 residues. Germline lookup yields CDR1 DFQATT and CDR2 SNEGSKA (reference sequence). CDR3 coding DNA: TGCAGTGCTAGAGTTGGACTAGCGGGAACAGATACGCAGTATTTT. Translating it yields CSARVGLAGTDTQYF.

V gene TRBV29-1 combines with J gene TRBJ2-1; a possible D gene is TRBD2 (5 bases). Per the germline V gene, CDR1 is SQVTM and CDR2 is ANQGSEA. The V end was cut by 8 bases, the J end by 5 bases, with 10 bases between. This CDR3 contains 11 residues. The CDR3 DNA reads as TGCAGCTGCCTACTAGACAATGAGCAGTTCTTC. Translation: CSCLLDNEQFF.

This clonotype turned up a few times. The genes are TRBV4-3 and TRBJ2-2; 10 nucleotides agree with TRBD1. The CDR3 has 17 residues. V dropped 1 base and J dropped 6; count of bases not matched to a gene: 8. Germline-derived CDR1 and CDR2 are LGHNA and YSLEER. Here the CDR3 reads CASSQVTGGDLAGELFF. The CDR3 DNA reads TGCGCCAGCAGCCAAGTGACAGGGGGCGATCTGGCCGGGGAGCTGTTTTTT.

The chain has TRBV24-1 and TRBJ2-1, with TRBD2 identical over 8 bases. Germline V gives CDR1 KGHDR, CDR2 SFDVKD. V shed 5 bases and J 4 bases; nucleotides not matched to a gene: 3. CDR3 length equals 14 residues. The CDR3 region is CATSVSGAYNEQFF. Here the CDR3 DNA reads TGTGCCACCAGTGTTAGCGGGGCTTACAATGAGCAGTTCTTC.

In DNA form, the CDR3 reads TGCAGCGTTGAAGTGGGAGGGTTAGCTGTAAACACTGAAGCTTTCTTT. This codes for CSVEVGGLAVNTEAFF. J is TRBJ1-1 and V is TRBV29-1; no clear D gene. Trimming took off 1 base at V and 2 bases at J, with 17 bases between the two ends. From germline, CDR1 is SQVTM and CDR2 ANQGSEA. This CDR3 is 16 amino acids long.

The gene calls are TRBV4-1 and TRBJ1-1; maybe TRBD1 (6 bases). From germline, CDR1 is MGHRA and CDR2 YSYEKL. V shed 1 base and J shed 2 bases, with 11 bases lying between them. The CDR3 runs 15 residues. CDR3 sequence (DNA): TGCGCCAGCAGCCAAGTACAGGGAGGCAACACTGAAGCTTTCTTT. Its protein is CASSQVQGGNTEAFF.

Only a few counts were recorded for this clonotype. The chain couples TRBV10-3 to TRBJ2-7; 8 nucleotides agree with TRBD1. This CDR3 spans 16 amino acids. Germline values: CDR1 ENHRY, CDR2 SYGVKD. J lost 1 base, V lost 5 bases, and 10 bases had no gene match. The CDR3 loop reads CAISNPDRGGSYEQYF. CDR3 sequence (DNA): TGTGCCATCAGTAACCCAGACAGGGGTGGATCCTACGAGCAGTACTTC.